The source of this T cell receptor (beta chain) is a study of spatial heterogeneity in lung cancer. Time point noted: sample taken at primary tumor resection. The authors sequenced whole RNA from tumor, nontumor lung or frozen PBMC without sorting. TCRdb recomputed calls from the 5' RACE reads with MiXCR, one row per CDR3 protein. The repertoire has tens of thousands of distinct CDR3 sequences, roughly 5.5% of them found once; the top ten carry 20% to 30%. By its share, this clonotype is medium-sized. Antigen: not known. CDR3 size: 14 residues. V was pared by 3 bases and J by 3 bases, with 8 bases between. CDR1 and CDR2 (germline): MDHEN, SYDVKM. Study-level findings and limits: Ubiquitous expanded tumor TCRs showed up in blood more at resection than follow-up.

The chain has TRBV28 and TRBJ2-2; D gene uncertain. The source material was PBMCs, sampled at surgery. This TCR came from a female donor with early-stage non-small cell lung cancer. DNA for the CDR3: TGTGCCAGCAGTTTCTCGGGCTACACCGGGGAGCTGTTTTTT. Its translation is CASSFSGYTGELFF.